These T cell receptor beta chains were read from a single sample in a study of cytomegalovirus exposure and HLA in healthy donors. This table comes from immunoSEQ multiplex PCR, and its TCRdb copy is limited to in-frame clones, with some not included. The sample lists around 170,000 clones, roughly 80% occurring once. Sequenced sample: PBMCs. The receptors here all came from a woman aged 45-65 years in good health and CMV-seropositive. Both conserved end residues are part of each CDR3. Each record gives: CDR3 DNA, CDR3 protein, D gene, J gene, V gene, clone size. D genes are given only for firm matches. Size is stated for part of the rows, as once, few or many counts, or as a class when the clone is expanded.

TGTGCTTCATCAGCGGGGGACTATGGCTACACCTTC,CASSAGDYGYTF,NA,TRBJ1-2,TRBV10-3,NA
TGCGCCAGCAGCGAGGGACAGGGGACTTACAATGAGCAGTTCTTC,CASSEGQGTYNEQFF,TRBD1,TRBJ2-1,TRBV5-1,NA
TGTGCCAGCAGCTTTCGGACTACCCCCCCTGAAGCTTTCTTT,CASSFRTTPPEAFF,NA,TRBJ1-1,TRBV5-4,few
TGTGCCAGCAGTGAAAATGAAAGGACAGGGTATTCACCCCTCCACTTT,CASSENERTGYSPLHF,TRBD1,TRBJ1-6,TRBV2,NA
TGTGCCAGCAGCGCCCCGACTAGCGGGGAGTCCGATACGCAGTATTTT,CASSAPTSGESDTQYF,TRBD2,TRBJ2-3,TRBV7-9,NA
TGTGCCATCAATCCGGCAGGGACTAACTATGGCTACACCTTC,CAINPAGTNYGYTF,NA,TRBJ1-2,TRBV10-3,NA
TGTGCCAGCAGTGTACTAGCGGGGGGGCGGAATGAGCAGTTCTTC,CASSVLAGGRNEQFF,TRBD2,TRBJ2-1,TRBV28,NA
TGCGCCAGCAGCCAAGACGGACAGGGGGCCTATAGATCACCCCTCCACTTT,CASSQDGQGAYRSPLHF,TRBD1,TRBJ1-6,TRBV4-1,NA
TGTGCCAGCAGCTTTCAAGTCGGCGGGGGGGCGTGGGGAAACACCATATATTTT,CASSFQVGGGAWGNTIYF,NA,TRBJ1-3,TRBV13,NA
TGTGCCAGTAGTATGTCAGGACTAGCGGGCGCCTACAATGAGCAGTTCTTC,CASSMSGLAGAYNEQFF,TRBD2,TRBJ2-1,TRBV19,NA